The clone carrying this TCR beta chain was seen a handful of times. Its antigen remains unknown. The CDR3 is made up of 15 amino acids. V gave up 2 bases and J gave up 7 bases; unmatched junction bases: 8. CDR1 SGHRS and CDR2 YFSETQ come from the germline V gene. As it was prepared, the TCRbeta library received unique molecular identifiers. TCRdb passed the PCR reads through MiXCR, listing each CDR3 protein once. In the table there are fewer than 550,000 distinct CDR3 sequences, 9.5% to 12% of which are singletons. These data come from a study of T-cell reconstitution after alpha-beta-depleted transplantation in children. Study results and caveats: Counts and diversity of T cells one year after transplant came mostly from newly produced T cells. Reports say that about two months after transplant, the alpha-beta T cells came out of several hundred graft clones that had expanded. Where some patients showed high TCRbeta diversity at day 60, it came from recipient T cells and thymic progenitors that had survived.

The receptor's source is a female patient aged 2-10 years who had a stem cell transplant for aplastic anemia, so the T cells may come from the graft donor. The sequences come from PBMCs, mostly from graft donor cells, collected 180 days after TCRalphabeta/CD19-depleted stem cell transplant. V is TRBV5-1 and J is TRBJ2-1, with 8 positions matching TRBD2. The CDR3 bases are TGCGCCAGCAGCTTCGCTAGCGGGTTGGGGAATGAGCAGTTCTTC. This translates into CASSFASGLGNEQFF.